This TCR beta chain is drawn from a study of blood T cell repertoires in COVID-19. Study summary: Samples taken during acute and convalescent COVID-19 were collected in the United States, Italy and Spain. Sources were T cells, B-cell-depleted T cells, or PBMCs; the material itself was cDNA or gDNA.

The table came from immunoSEQ multiplex PCR; TCRdb's copy has only in-frame clones and leaves some out. The sample comprises 240,000 or so clones, approximately 86% of which are singletons, and 2.5% to 3.5% rests with the top ten. V shed 8 bases and J shed 6 bases, with 22 bases lying between them. The germline V gene has CDR1 SGHTA and CDR2 FQGTGA. The CDR3 consists of 15 residues. The sequenced sample was peripheral blood. This rearrangement joins TRBV7-3 to TRBJ1-2, with unresolved D. The origin of this receptor is a woman in her 30s who had recovered from COVID-19. CDR3 amino acids: CASGPPGPYGDGYTF. Written as DNA, the CDR3 is TGTGCCAGCGGACCTCCTGGACCCTACGGGGATGGCTACACCTTC.